Listed below are T cell receptor beta chains from one sample, sequenced in a study of blood T cell repertoires in COVID-19. The protocol was immunoSEQ multiplex PCR, while the TCRdb copy is restricted to in-frame clones and leaves out a portion. Altogether more than 200,000 clones are present, roughly 83% being singletons, with the ten largest covering about 2.5%. Sequencing was performed on peripheral blood. Every receptor here comes from a woman in her 70s with active or convalescent COVID-19. CDR3s include the opening cysteine and the closing phenylalanine or tryptophan. D genes are given only for firm matches. Rows give clone size only sometimes, using once, few, many, or a class for an expanded clone.

abundance: -
v_gene: TRBV5-1
d_gene: TRBD2
j_gene: TRBJ2-3
CDR3nt: TGCGCCACCTCGGGGACTAGTAGTACAGATACGCAGTATTTT
CDR3aa: CATSGTSSTDTQYF

abundance: -
v_gene: TRBV30
d_gene: -
j_gene: TRBJ1-5
CDR3nt: TGTGCCTGGAGTCGGGGGGACAATCAGCCCCAGCATTTT
CDR3aa: CAWSRGDNQPQHF

abundance: -
v_gene: TRBV10-3
d_gene: TRBD1
j_gene: TRBJ1-1
CDR3nt: TGTGCCATCAGGGACGACAGGGACCGTGCTGAAGCTTTCTTT
CDR3aa: CAIRDDRDRAEAFF

abundance: few
v_gene: TRBV28
d_gene: -
j_gene: TRBJ1-1
CDR3nt: TGTGCCAGCAGTCTTACAAGGGCTGGGAGCACTGAAGCTTTCTTT
CDR3aa: CASSLTRAGSTEAFF

abundance: -
v_gene: TRBV20-1
d_gene: -
j_gene: TRBJ2-2
CDR3nt: TGCAGTGCTAGTGGGCAAGACTTAAACACCGGGGAGCTGTTTTTT
CDR3aa: CSASGQDLNTGELFF

abundance: -
v_gene: TRBV6-1
d_gene: TRBD2
j_gene: TRBJ2-3
CDR3nt: TGTGCCAGCAGTGAAGCGCTAGCGGAGGTCACAGATACGCAGTATTTT
CDR3aa: CASSEALAEVTDTQYF

abundance: few
v_gene: TRBV10-1
d_gene: TRBD2
j_gene: TRBJ2-5
CDR3nt: TGCGCCAGCAGCGGCAGGGAGGGCATCAAAGGAGAGACCCAGTACTTC
CDR3aa: CASSGREGIKGETQYF

abundance: -
v_gene: TRBV28
d_gene: TRBD2
j_gene: TRBJ2-1
CDR3nt: TGTGCCAGCAGTTTGCTAGCGGGAGATATCAATGAGCAGTTCTTC
CDR3aa: CASSLLAGDINEQFF

abundance: -
v_gene: TRBV3-1/TRBV3-2
d_gene: -
j_gene: TRBJ2-2
CDR3nt: TGTGCCAGCAGCCAAGATTCAGGGGCGAGGAGGGAGCTGTTTTTT
CDR3aa: CASSQDSGARRELFF

abundance: few
v_gene: TRBV2
d_gene: TRBD1
j_gene: TRBJ2-3
CDR3nt: TGTGCCAGCAGTGTGGCAGGGGGACAAGATACGCAGTATTTT
CDR3aa: CASSVAGGQDTQYF

abundance: -
v_gene: TRBV12-3/TRBV12-4
d_gene: -
j_gene: TRBJ2-1
CDR3nt: TGTGCCAGCAGACTAGGGGGTAATGAGCAGTTCTTC
CDR3aa: CASRLGGNEQFF

abundance: -
v_gene: TRBV7-6
d_gene: TRBD1
j_gene: TRBJ1-5
CDR3nt: TGTGCCAGCAGCTTAGACTCTGACAGGGGGCGCATTACGAATCAGCCCCAGCATTTT
CDR3aa: CASSLDSDRGRITNQPQHF

abundance: -
v_gene: TRBV5-5
d_gene: TRBD2
j_gene: TRBJ2-7
CDR3nt: TGTGCCAGCGAACCTGGGGGGAGCGGGGGTATATACGAGCAGTACTTC
CDR3aa: CASEPGGSGGIYEQYF

abundance: -
v_gene: TRBV28
d_gene: TRBD2
j_gene: TRBJ2-7
CDR3nt: TGTGCCAGCCGCCGCGTGGGGACTAGCGGTTACGAGCAGTACTTC
CDR3aa: CASRRVGTSGYEQYF

abundance: -
v_gene: TRBV28
d_gene: TRBD1
j_gene: TRBJ2-7
CDR3nt: TGTGCCAGCAGTCCCTACAGGGGGAGCTGGACTGAGGTCATACGAGCCGGGCAGTACTTC
CDR3aa: CASSPYRGSWTEVIRAGQYF

abundance: -
v_gene: TRBV28
d_gene: TRBD2
j_gene: TRBJ2-7
CDR3nt: TGTGCCAGCGGAGGGACTAGCGGGAGATCAGGGCAGTACTTC
CDR3aa: CASGGTSGRSGQYF

abundance: -
v_gene: TRBV9
d_gene: TRBD1
j_gene: TRBJ2-7
CDR3nt: TGTGCCAGCAGCGTAGAGGGGACAGGGACACAGCAGTACTTC
CDR3aa: CASSVEGTGTQQYF

abundance: -
v_gene: TRBV5-8
d_gene: -
j_gene: TRBJ2-5
CDR3nt: TGTGCCAGCAGCCTAGAACAGGGTACCCAGTACTTC
CDR3aa: CASSLEQGTQYF

abundance: -
v_gene: TRBV5-6
d_gene: -
j_gene: TRBJ1-2
CDR3nt: TGTGCCAGCAGTCTTAACTATGGCTACACCTTC
CDR3aa: CASSLNYGYTF

abundance: -
v_gene: TRBV30
d_gene: -
j_gene: TRBJ1-2
CDR3nt: TGTGCCTGGAGTTTTGGGGGGTTCTATGGCTACACCTTC
CDR3aa: CAWSFGGFYGYTF

abundance: -
v_gene: TRBV7-9
d_gene: -
j_gene: TRBJ1-2
CDR3nt: TGTGCCAGCAGCAGGGGGGCAGGGTTGCAAAATCAGGATGGCTACACCTTC
CDR3aa: CASSRGAGLQNQDGYTF

abundance: -
v_gene: TRBV5-5
d_gene: TRBD1
j_gene: TRBJ1-1
CDR3nt: TGTGCCAGCAGCTACCACAGGGGGGGGACTGAAGCTTTCTTT
CDR3aa: CASSYHRGGTEAFF

abundance: -
v_gene: TRBV30
d_gene: -
j_gene: TRBJ2-7
CDR3nt: TGTGCCTGGAGTGTACACTACGAGCAGTACTTC
CDR3aa: CAWSVHYEQYF

abundance: -
v_gene: TRBV7-2
d_gene: TRBD1
j_gene: TRBJ1-1
CDR3nt: TGTGCCAGCAGTGGACAGGGGTCAAACACTGAAGCTTTCTTT
CDR3aa: CASSGQGSNTEAFF

abundance: -
v_gene: TRBV6-5
d_gene: TRBD1
j_gene: TRBJ1-2
CDR3nt: TGTGCCAGCATTAGAGGACAGGGGGGCTATGGCTACACCTTC
CDR3aa: CASIRGQGGYGYTF

abundance: once
v_gene: TRBV6-5
d_gene: TRBD1
j_gene: TRBJ1-2
CDR3nt: TGTGCCAGCAGTTACTCAACAGGGGGGGGCTACACCTTC
CDR3aa: CASSYSTGGGYTF

abundance: -
v_gene: TRBV7-2
d_gene: -
j_gene: TRBJ2-3
CDR3nt: TGTGCCAGCAGCCAAGCTGCGACTAGGGGGGGTTCGGCAGATACGCAGTATTTT
CDR3aa: CASSQAATRGGSADTQYF

abundance: -
v_gene: TRBV10-3
d_gene: TRBD2
j_gene: TRBJ2-5
CDR3nt: TGTGCCATCAGTGATGGGGTAGCGGGGGAAGAGACCCAGTACTTC
CDR3aa: CAISDGVAGEETQYF

abundance: -
v_gene: TRBV6-5
d_gene: -
j_gene: TRBJ2-5
CDR3nt: TGTGCCAGCAGGCGGGCGCAAAGACGGATCGAGACCCAGTACTTC
CDR3aa: CASRRAQRRIETQYF

abundance: -
v_gene: TRBV19
d_gene: -
j_gene: TRBJ1-1
CDR3nt: TGTGCCAGTAGTGTACGGGGAACTGAAGCTTTCTTT
CDR3aa: CASSVRGTEAFF

abundance: -
v_gene: TRBV2
d_gene: -
j_gene: TRBJ2-5
CDR3nt: TGTGCCAGCGACAGCCAAGAGACCCAGTACTTC
CDR3aa: CASDSQETQYF

abundance: -
v_gene: TRBV30
d_gene: -
j_gene: TRBJ1-2
CDR3nt: TGTGCCTGGAGTGACAGGAAGAGCAGTGGCTACACCTTC
CDR3aa: CAWSDRKSSGYTF

abundance: -
v_gene: TRBV3-1/TRBV3-2
d_gene: -
j_gene: TRBJ1-6
CDR3nt: TGTGCCAGCAGCCAAGCCGGAGGGCCCCTCCACTTT
CDR3aa: CASSQAGGPLHF

abundance: once
v_gene: TRBV3-1/TRBV3-2
d_gene: -
j_gene: TRBJ2-3
CDR3nt: TGTGCCAGCAGCCCTTGGACGGGAAGCACAGATACGCAGTATTTT
CDR3aa: CASSPWTGSTDTQYF

abundance: -
v_gene: TRBV4-1
d_gene: TRBD2
j_gene: TRBJ2-7
CDR3nt: TGCGCCAGCAGCCAACCAGCGGGAGCGCCCTACGAGCAGTACTTC
CDR3aa: CASSQPAGAPYEQYF

abundance: -
v_gene: TRBV18
d_gene: TRBD1
j_gene: TRBJ1-2
CDR3nt: TGTGCCAGCTCACCGGACAGGTCTTATGGCTACACCTTC
CDR3aa: CASSPDRSYGYTF

abundance: -
v_gene: TRBV6-2/TRBV6-3
d_gene: -
j_gene: TRBJ1-5
CDR3nt: TGTGCCAGCAGCCCCCCGGGGTCGATAAATCAGCCCCAGCATTTT
CDR3aa: CASSPPGSINQPQHF

abundance: -
v_gene: TRBV7-6
d_gene: -
j_gene: TRBJ1-6
CDR3nt: TGTGCCAGCAGCTTACAACAGCTTAATTCACCCCTCCACTTT
CDR3aa: CASSLQQLNSPLHF

abundance: -
v_gene: TRBV7-9
d_gene: -
j_gene: TRBJ1-1
CDR3nt: TGTGCCAGCAGCGCTAGCGGTACTGAAGCTTTCTTT
CDR3aa: CASSASGTEAFF

abundance: -
v_gene: TRBV6-2/TRBV6-3
d_gene: -
j_gene: TRBJ1-4
CDR3nt: TGTGCCAGCAGTTCTAGGCCGGTCGCAACTAATGAAAAACTGTTTTTT
CDR3aa: CASSSRPVATNEKLFF

abundance: few
v_gene: TRBV30
d_gene: -
j_gene: TRBJ2-7
CDR3nt: TGTGCCTGGAGTGCCCGGACATGGGGCTACGAGCAGTACTTC
CDR3aa: CAWSARTWGYEQYF

abundance: -
v_gene: TRBV2
d_gene: -
j_gene: TRBJ1-6
CDR3nt: TGTGCCAGCAGGGCTACAGAAAATTCACCCCTCCACTTT
CDR3aa: CASRATENSPLHF

abundance: -
v_gene: TRBV5-1
d_gene: -
j_gene: TRBJ1-6
CDR3nt: TGCGCCAGCAGCCCTCGGGGGAGGGGTGATTCACCCCTCCACTTT
CDR3aa: CASSPRGRGDSPLHF

abundance: -
v_gene: TRBV28
d_gene: -
j_gene: TRBJ1-1
CDR3nt: TGTGCCAGCAGTCCTCCGGGGGAGGTGGCAGGAGCTTTCTTT
CDR3aa: CASSPPGEVAGAFF

abundance: -
v_gene: TRBV6-5
d_gene: -
j_gene: TRBJ1-1
CDR3nt: TGTGCCAGCAGCCCCCTCGGGGGAGGTCGGGCTTTCTTT
CDR3aa: CASSPLGGGRAFF

abundance: -
v_gene: TRBV11-3
d_gene: -
j_gene: TRBJ1-3
CDR3nt: TGTGCCAGCAGCACAGGCTCTGGAAACACCATATATTTT
CDR3aa: CASSTGSGNTIYF